There are a few counts of the clone carrying this T cell receptor beta chain. Its specificity is unknown. This entry belongs to a study of T cells after posttransplantation cyclophosphamide. Study-wide results and limits: Later post-transplant blood repertoires were often dominated by donor CD8+ memory clones. After PTCy, TRB diversity resembled that of CNI/methotrexate controls. Skin or GI-infiltrating T cells shared few TRB sequences with blood.

Repertoires were generated with immunoSEQ multiplex PCR, while TCRdb's copy carries only in-frame clones and drops some. The table has tens of thousands of clones, around nine tenths seen once. Peripheral blood was collected from the related graft donor on the marrow donation day. V was clipped by 3 bases and J by 2 bases; unmatched bases: 3. This CDR3 region has 14 residues. CDR1 and CDR2 from the germline V gene are SGHRS and YFSETQ. The rearrangement uses TRBV5-1 and TRBJ2-7; TRBD1 aligns across 9 bases. Sequenced input: PBMCs. This sequence was found in a woman aged 50 to 65 in good health and a related stem cell transplant donor. Here the CDR3 reads CASSWGTGTYEQYF. The CDR3 DNA follows: TGCGCCAGCAGCTGGGGGACAGGGACCTACGAGCAGTACTTC.